This T cell receptor beta chain was sequenced for a study of radiation and T cells in renal cell carcinoma. Findings and limits, study-wide: Pretreatment tumor biopsies were lacking, so baseline clonotypes are unknown.

Time point here: blood 2 weeks post-SBRT. Treatment indicated: 15 Gy SBRT to primary tumor, nephrectomy 4 weeks later. Trimming cost V 2 bases and J 0 bases; bases outside gene matches: 6. The length of the CDR3 is 18 residues. Germline-derived CDR1 and CDR2 are SGHRS and YFSETQ. Profiled with immunoSEQ multiplex PCR; TCRdb holds only in-frame clones, not every one. The data contain about 49,000 clones, roughly 78% of them singletons. For this clone: Its antigen is not identified.

This clonotype was obtained from a woman aged 70-85 years with renal cell carcinoma. The chain joins TRBV5-1 to TRBJ2-2, with 11 positions matching TRBD2. The source was blood, collected from a patient whose treatment included radiotherapy and nephrectomy. The CDR3 sequence is CASSFGTSGYANTGELFF. The CDR3 nucleotides are TGCGCCAGCAGCTTCGGGACTAGCGGCTACGCGAACACCGGGGAGCTGTTTTTT.